A selection of T cell receptor beta chains follows, all from one sample in a study of metastatic and nonmetastatic thyroid tumors. TCRdb re-analyzed the PCR reads through MiXCR. The sample has about 18,000 clones; 30% to 35% are singletons. Sequenced input: tumor tissue. The receptor set was obtained from a female donor with papillary thyroid cancer or a benign thyroid nodule (not recorded which). Some clones in this sample may be carry-over from other donors' samples. Each CDR3 is given with its conserved first and last residue. Fields, in order: V gene, clone size, CDR3 protein. Only some rows state a clone size, as once, few, many or a class for expanded clones.

TRBV5-1 | NA | CASMDSGNTIYF
TRBV30 | NA | CAWIRGTDNSPLHF
TRBV7-2 | medium-sized | CASSPGLTSYEQYF
TRBV6-1 | few | CASSDSGLSYEQYF
TRBV11-1 | medium-sized | CASSKYSRTHTDTQYF
TRBV20-1 | NA | CSARDGESTEAFF
TRBV19 | NA | CASNTGYTEAFF
TRBV20-1 | NA | CSASRQVGWNSSLHF
TRBV5-1 | medium-sized | CASSLRSDSPLHF
TRBV2 | once | CASSSGRAAIYNEQFF
TRBV13 | NA | CASSRSPYEQYF
TRBV5-1 | many | CASSPAGTGVISGELFF
TRBV11-2 | NA | CASSLGWRGGPYEQYF
TRBV28 | NA | CASSLSICYLKGYTF
TRBV9 | many | CASSVDLTGELFF
TRBV11-2 | NA | CASSFVSSGLSSGNTIYF
TRBV7-9 | many | CASSSDRGYTEAFF
TRBV10-3 | few | CAISDGGNSNQPQHF
TRBV3-1 | NA | CASSSPRESYNEQFF
TRBV5-1 | NA | CASSGTGGTNYGYTF
TRBV11-2 | NA | CASSLKRLAGSDTQYF
TRBV20-1 | medium-sized | CSANRGGRRETQYF
TRBV11-2 | NA | CASSWTEETQYF
TRBV6-4 | NA | CASSVRTGYRYTF
TRBV2 | NA | CASSEAQPRGRAFPDTQYF
TRBV19 | NA | CASSQGSSGELFF
TRBV24-1 | NA | CATSDLYSEETQYF
TRBV6-1 | NA | CASSEAGVVIWPQHF
TRBV28 | NA | CASRPGHGPSYEQYF
TRBV20-1 | medium-sized | CSASRRQDTQYF
TRBV5-1 | NA | CASSEGINNEKLFF
TRBV6-1 | few | CATTGSEETQYF
TRBV11-2 | NA | CASSLARETQYF
TRBV10-2 | NA | CASSDMYTQSF
TRBV6-1 | few | CASSEGQGVRGSPLHF
TRBV6-1 | few | CASSVMRGDEAFF
TRBV5-1 | NA | CASSLGDATLGQYF
TRBV6-1 | few | CASRPIGTPNTGELFF
TRBV6-1 | NA | CASSITTGEAHEQYF
TRBV6-1 | NA | CASSASFSGGTVELFF
TRBV7-2 | NA | CASSFSEGTDTQYF
TRBV5-5 | many | CASSFRLDSYNEQFF
TRBV4-1 | NA | CASSELLPGTGVGEQYF
TRBV5-1 | few | CASSLDRGLSEQYF
TRBV11-1 | few | CASSRHPLPPGDEQYF
TRBV7-3 | NA | CASSLRPPGSGSLDQFF
TRBV20-1 | medium-sized | CKLAGTYNEQFF
TRBV7-9 | NA | CASSFDLGGLNGYTF
TRBV19 | few | CASSIAGYGSYEQYF
TRBV4-3 | many | CASSLSSGQGDGYTF
TRBV6-1 | NA | CASSEWGGQKNEQFF
TRBV3-1 | once | CASSQEGGPINTGELFF
TRBV5-4 | NA | CASSTSGRVYEQYF
TRBV5-1 | NA | CASGNPSTGAYEQYF
TRBV2 | medium-sized | CASQKTGGGNQPQHF
TRBV20-1 | medium-sized | CSARRYRDQPQHF
TRBV7-9 | once | CASSLVPQGRSDEQFF